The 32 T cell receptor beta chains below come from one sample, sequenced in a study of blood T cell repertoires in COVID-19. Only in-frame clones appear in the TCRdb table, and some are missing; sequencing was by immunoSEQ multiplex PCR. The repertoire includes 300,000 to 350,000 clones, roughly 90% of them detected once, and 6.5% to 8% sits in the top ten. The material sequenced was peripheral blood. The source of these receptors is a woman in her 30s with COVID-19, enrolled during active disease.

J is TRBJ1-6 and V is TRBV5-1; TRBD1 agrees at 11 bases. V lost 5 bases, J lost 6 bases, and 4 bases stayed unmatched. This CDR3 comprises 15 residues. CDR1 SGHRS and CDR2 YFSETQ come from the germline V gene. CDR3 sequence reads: CASRPGTGGNSPLHF. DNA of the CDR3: TGCGCCAGCAGACCCGGGACAGGGGGTAATTCACCCCTCCACTTT.

CDR3 sequence: CASSELQGASGYTF. The CDR3 DNA sequence: TGTGCCAGCAGTGAATTACAGGGGGCTAGTGGCTACACCTTC. The gene calls are TRBV6-1 and TRBJ1-2; TRBD1 matches at 9 bases. CDR3 length equals 14 residues. V gave up 2 bases and J gave up 7 bases; unmatched junction bases: 5. Germline-derived CDR1 and CDR2 are MNHNS and SASEGT.

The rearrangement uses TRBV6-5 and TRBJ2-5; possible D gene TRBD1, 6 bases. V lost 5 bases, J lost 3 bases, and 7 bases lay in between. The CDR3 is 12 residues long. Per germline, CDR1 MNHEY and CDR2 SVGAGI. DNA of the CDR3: TGTGCCAGCAGTCCAGGGGAAGAGACCCAGTACTTC. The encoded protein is CASSPGEETQYF.

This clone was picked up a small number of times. The CDR3 DNA is TGTGCCAGCAGGGATAGCGGGATAAACACCGGGGAGCTGTTTTTT. Protein: CASRDSGINTGELFF. The chain has TRBV2 and TRBJ2-2, with 8 nucleotides matching TRBD2. The ends lost 6 bases at V and 2 bases at J; junction bases unmatched: 5. There are 15 residues in the CDR3. Germline CDR1 reads SNHLY; CDR2 reads FYNNEI.

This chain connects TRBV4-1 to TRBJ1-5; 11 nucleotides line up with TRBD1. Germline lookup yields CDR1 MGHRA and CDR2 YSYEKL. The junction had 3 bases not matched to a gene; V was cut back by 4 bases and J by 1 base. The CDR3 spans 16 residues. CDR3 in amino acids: CASSPGQGASNQPQHF. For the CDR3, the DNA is TGCGCCAGCAGCCCCGGACAGGGGGCGAGCAATCAGCCCCAGCATTTT.

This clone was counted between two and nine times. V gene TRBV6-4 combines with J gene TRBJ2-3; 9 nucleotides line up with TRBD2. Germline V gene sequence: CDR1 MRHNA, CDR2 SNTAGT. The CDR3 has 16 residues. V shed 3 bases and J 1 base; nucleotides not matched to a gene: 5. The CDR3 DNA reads TGTGCCAGCAGTGAATCGGTAGCGGGAGGCACAGATACGCAGTATTTT. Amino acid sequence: CASSESVAGGTDTQYF.

CDR3 in DNA: TGTGCCAGCAGCTTATCTGGGTTCGACAACGAGCAGTACTTC. Its protein product is CASSLSGFDNEQYF. The genes are TRBV7-8 and TRBJ2-7; D is uncertain. V lost 2 bases and J 5 bases, leaving 13 bases between the germline ends. Germline V gene data show CDR1 as SGHVS and CDR2 as FQNEAQ. CDR3 length: 14 amino acids.

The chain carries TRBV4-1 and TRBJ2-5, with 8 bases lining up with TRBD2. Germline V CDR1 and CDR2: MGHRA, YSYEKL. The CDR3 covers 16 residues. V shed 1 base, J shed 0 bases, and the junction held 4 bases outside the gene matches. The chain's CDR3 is CASSQGPSGYQETQYF. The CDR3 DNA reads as TGCGCCAGCAGCCAAGGGCCTAGCGGGTACCAAGAGACCCAGTACTTC.

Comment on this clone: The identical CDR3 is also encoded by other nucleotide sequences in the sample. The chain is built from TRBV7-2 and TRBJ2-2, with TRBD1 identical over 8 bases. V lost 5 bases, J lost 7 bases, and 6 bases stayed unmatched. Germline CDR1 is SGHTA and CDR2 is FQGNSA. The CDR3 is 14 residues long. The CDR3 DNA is TGTGCCAGCAGCCAGGACAGGGTAATCGGGGAGCTGTTTTTT. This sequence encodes CASSQDRVIGELFF.

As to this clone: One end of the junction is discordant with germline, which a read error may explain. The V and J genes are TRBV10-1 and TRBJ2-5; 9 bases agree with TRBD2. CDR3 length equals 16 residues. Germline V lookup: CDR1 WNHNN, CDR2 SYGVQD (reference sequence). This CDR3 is CASCDGRTSAQETQYF. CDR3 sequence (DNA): TGCGCCAGCTGTGACGGCCGGACTAGCGCACAAGAGACCCAGTACTTC.

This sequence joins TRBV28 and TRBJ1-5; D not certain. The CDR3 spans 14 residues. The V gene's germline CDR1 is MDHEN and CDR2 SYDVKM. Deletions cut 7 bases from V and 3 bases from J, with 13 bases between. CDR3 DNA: TGTGCCAGCAACTTGAGTCCGATCAATCAGCCCCAGCATTTT. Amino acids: CASNLSPINQPQHF. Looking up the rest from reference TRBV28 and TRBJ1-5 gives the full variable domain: DVKVTQSSRYLVKRTGEKVFLECVQDMDHENMFWYRQDPGLGLRLIYFSYDVKMKEKGDIPEGYSVSREKKERFSLILESASTNQTSMYLCASNLSPINQPQHFGDGTRLSIL.

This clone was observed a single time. The CDR3 loop is CASSLAAMNTEAFF. The CDR3 bases are TGTGCCAGCAGCTTAGCGGCAATGAACACTGAAGCTTTCTTT. V usage is TRBV7-2 and J usage is TRBJ1-1; D gene ambiguous. The germline gives CDR1 SGHTA, CDR2 FQGNSA. This CDR3 spans 14 amino acids. V gave up 0 bases and J gave up 0 bases, with 5 bases separating them.

The CDR3 protein is CASSLGGRAYEQYF. CDR3 coding DNA: TGTGCCAGCAGCTTAGGGGGCAGAGCCTACGAGCAGTACTTC. The chain employs TRBV11-3 and TRBJ2-7; weak D call: TRBD1 (5 bases). CDR3 length: 14 residues. V lost 1 base, J lost 2 bases, and 9 bases lay in between. The germline gives CDR1 SGHNT, CDR2 YENEEA.

The CDR3: CASSQGEEGNSFNYGYTF. CDR3 bases: TGTGCCAGCAGCCAAGGAGAGGAAGGAAACTCTTTTAACTATGGCTACACCTTC. V usage is TRBV4-2 and J usage is TRBJ1-2; D ambiguous. CDR1 LGHNA and CDR2 YNFKEQ come from the germline V gene. CDR3 length equals 18 residues. With 1 base removed from V and 1 base from J, the gap between germline ends came to 19 bases.

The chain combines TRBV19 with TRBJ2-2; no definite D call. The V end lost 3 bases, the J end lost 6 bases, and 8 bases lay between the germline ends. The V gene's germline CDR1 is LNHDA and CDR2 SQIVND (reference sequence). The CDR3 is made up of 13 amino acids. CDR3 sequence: CASSISPPGELFF. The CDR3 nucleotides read TGTGCCAGTAGTATCTCCCCCCCCGGGGAGCTGTTTTTT.

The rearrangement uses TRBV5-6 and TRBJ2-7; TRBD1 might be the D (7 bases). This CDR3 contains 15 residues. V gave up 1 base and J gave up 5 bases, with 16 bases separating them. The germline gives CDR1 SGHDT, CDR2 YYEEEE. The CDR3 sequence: CASSLLGDREDEQYF. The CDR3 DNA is TGTGCCAGCAGCTTGCTCGGAGACAGGGAGGACGAGCAGTACTTC.

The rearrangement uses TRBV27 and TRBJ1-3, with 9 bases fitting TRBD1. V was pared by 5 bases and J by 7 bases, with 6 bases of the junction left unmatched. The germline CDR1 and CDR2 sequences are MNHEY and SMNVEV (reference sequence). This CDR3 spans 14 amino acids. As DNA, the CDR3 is TGTGCCAGCAGTCCCTGGGACAGGGTGAACACCATATATTTT. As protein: CASSPWDRVNTIYF.

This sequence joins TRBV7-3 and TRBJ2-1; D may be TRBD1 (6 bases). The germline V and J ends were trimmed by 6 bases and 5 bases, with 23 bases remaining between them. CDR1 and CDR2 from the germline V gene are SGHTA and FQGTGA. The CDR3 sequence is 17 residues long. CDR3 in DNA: TGTGCCAGCAGTTTGAGGGGGTTAGGTTCCTTGGACAATGAGCAGTTCTTC. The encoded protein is CASSLRGLGSLDNEQFF.

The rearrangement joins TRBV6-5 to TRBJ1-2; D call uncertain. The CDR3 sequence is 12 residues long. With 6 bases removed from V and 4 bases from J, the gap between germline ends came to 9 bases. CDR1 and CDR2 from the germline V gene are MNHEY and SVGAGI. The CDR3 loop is CASRHDIYGYTF. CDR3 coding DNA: TGTGCCAGCAGACACGACATCTATGGCTACACCTTC.

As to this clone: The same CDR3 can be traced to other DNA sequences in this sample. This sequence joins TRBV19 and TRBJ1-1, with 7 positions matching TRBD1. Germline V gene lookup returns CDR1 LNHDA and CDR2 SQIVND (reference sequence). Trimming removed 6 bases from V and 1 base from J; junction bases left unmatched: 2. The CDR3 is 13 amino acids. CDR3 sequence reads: CASSGQANTEAFF. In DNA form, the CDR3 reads TGTGCCAGTAGCGGACAGGCGAACACTGAAGCTTTCTTT.

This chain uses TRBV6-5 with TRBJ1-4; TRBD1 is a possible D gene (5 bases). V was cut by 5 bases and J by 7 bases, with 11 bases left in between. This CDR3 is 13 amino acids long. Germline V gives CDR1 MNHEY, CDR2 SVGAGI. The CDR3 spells CASSRWGGEKLFF. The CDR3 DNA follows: TGTGCCAGCAGTAGGTGGGGCGGTGAAAAACTGTTTTTT.

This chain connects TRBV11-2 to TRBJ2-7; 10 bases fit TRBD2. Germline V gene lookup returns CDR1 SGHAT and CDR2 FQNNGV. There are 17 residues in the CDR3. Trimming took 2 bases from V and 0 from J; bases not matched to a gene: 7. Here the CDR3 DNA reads TGTGCCAGCAGCTTAAAGAGGACTAGCGGTAACTCCTACGAGCAGTACTTC. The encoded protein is CASSLKRTSGNSYEQYF. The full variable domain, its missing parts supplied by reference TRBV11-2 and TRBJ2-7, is EAGVAQSPRYKIIEKRQSVAFWCNPISGHATLYWYQQILGQGPKLLIQFQNNGVVDDSQLPKDRFSAERLKGVDSTLKIQPAKLEDSAVYLCASSLKRTSGNSYEQYFGPGTRLTVT.

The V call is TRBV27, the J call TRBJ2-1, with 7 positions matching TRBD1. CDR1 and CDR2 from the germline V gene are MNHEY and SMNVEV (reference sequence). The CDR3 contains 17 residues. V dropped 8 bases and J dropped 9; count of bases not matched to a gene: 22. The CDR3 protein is CASSRTYGTASEGEQFF. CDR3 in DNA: TGTGCCAGCTCTCGGACGTATGGGACAGCGAGCGAGGGTGAGCAGTTCTTC.

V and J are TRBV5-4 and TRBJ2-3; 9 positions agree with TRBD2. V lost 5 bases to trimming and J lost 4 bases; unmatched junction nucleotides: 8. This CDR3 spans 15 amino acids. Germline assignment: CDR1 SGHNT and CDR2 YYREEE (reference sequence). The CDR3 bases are TGTGCCAGCAGTTCCGGGACTAGCTCTCCAGATACGCAGTATTTT. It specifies CASSSGTSSPDTQYF.

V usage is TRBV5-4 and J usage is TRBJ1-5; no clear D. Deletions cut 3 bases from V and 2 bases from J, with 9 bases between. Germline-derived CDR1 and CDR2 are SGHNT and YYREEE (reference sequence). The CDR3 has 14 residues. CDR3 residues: CASSSEPGNQPQHF. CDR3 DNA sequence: TGTGCCAGCAGCTCCGAGCCTGGCAATCAGCCCCAGCATTTT.

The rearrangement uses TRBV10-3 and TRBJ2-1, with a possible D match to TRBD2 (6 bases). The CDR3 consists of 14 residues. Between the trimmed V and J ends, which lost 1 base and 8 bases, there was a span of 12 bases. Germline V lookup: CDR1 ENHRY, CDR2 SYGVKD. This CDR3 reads CAISEFRETDEQFF. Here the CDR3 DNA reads TGTGCCATCAGTGAGTTCCGGGAGACCGATGAGCAGTTCTTC.

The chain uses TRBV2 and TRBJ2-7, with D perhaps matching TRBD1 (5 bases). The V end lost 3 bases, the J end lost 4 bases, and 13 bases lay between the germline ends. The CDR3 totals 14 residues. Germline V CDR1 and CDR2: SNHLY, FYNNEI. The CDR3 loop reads CASSEGRVRYEQYF. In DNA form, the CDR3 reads TGTGCCAGCAGTGAGGGCAGGGTGAGGTACGAGCAGTACTTC.

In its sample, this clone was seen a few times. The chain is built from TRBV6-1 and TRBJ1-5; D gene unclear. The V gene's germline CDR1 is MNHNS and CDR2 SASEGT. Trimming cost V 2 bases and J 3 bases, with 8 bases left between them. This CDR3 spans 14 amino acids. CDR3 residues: CASSELQSNQPQHF. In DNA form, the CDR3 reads TGTGCCAGCAGTGAATTGCAGTCCAATCAGCCCCAGCATTTT.

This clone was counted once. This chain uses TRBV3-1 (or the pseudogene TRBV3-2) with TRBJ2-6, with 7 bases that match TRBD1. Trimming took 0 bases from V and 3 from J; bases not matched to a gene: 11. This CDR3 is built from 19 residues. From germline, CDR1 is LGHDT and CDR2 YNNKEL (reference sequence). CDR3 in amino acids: CASSQDERQGRVGANVLTF. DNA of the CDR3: TGTGCCAGCAGCCAAGATGAGAGACAGGGCAGAGTTGGGGCCAACGTCCTGACTTTC.

This CDR3 is CASSLRRGAYGYTF. DNA of the CDR3: TGCGCCAGCAGCCTCCGGCGGGGGGCCTATGGCTACACCTTC. The chain uses TRBV4-1 and TRBJ1-2, with D maybe TRBD1 (6 bases). This CDR3 contains 14 residues. Trimming removed 4 bases from V and 4 bases from J, with 13 bases in between. The germline V gene has CDR1 MGHRA and CDR2 YSYEKL.

CDR3 amino acids: CASSLQRFYGYTF. CDR3 sequence (DNA): TGTGCCAGCAGTCTACAGCGGTTCTATGGCTACACCTTC. The rearrangement links TRBV28 to TRBJ1-2; D ambiguous. This CDR3 spans 13 amino acids. V dropped 5 bases and J dropped 4 bases, with 11 bases sitting between them. Germline lookup yields CDR1 MDHEN and CDR2 SYDVKM.

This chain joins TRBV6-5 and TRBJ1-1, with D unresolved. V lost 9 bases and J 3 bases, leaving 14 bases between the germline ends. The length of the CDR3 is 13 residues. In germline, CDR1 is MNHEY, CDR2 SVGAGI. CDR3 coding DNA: TGTGCCAGTCACCGGGTCCCGGACACTGAAGCTTTCTTT. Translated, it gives CASHRVPDTEAFF.